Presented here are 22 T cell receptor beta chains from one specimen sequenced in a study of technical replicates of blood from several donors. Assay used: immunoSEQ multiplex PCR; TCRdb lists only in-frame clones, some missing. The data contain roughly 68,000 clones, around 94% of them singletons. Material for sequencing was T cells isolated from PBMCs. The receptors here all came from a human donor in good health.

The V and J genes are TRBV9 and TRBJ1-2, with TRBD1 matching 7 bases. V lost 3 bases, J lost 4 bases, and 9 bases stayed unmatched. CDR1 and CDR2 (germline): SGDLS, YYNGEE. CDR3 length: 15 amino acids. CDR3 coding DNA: TGTGCCAGCAGCGCCTCGACAGGGACTCTCTATGGCTACACCTTC. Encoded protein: CASSASTGTLYGYTF.

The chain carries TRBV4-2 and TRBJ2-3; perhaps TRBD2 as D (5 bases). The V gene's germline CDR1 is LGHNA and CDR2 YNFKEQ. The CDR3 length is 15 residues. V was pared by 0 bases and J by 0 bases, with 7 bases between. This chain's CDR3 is CASSQDSVSTDTQYF. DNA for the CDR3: TGTGCCAGCAGCCAAGATAGCGTAAGCACAGATACGCAGTATTTT.

The CDR3 spells CAWSTGKETQYF. DNA of the CDR3: TGTGCCTGGAGTACGGGGAAAGAGACCCAGTACTTC. The chain is built from TRBV30 and TRBJ2-5, with D maybe TRBD2 (5 bases). CDR3 length: 12 residues. The V gene's germline CDR1 is GTSNPN and CDR2 SVGIG (reference sequence). Trimming took off 2 bases at V and 3 bases at J, with 7 bases between the two ends.

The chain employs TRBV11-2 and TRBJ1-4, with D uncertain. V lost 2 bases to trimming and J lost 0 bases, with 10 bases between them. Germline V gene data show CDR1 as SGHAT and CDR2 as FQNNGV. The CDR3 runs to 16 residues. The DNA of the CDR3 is TGTGCCAGCAGCTTAACTGGAGTTGCAACTAATGAAAAACTGTTTTTT. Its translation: CASSLTGVATNEKLFF.

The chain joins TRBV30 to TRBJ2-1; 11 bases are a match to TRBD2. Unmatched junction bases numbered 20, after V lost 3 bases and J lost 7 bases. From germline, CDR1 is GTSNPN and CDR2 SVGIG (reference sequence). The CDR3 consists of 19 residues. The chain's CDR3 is CAWRVPVNHRGLAVNEQFF. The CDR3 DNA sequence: TGTGCCTGGAGGGTCCCGGTTAACCATAGGGGACTAGCGGTGAATGAGCAGTTCTTC.

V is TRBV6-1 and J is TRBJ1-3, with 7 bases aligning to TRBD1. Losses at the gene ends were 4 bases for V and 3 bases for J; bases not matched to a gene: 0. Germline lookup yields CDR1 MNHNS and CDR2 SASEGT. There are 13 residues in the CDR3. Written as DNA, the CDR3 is TGTGCCAGCAGTGGACAGGGTGGAAACACCATATATTTT. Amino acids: CASSGQGGNTIYF.

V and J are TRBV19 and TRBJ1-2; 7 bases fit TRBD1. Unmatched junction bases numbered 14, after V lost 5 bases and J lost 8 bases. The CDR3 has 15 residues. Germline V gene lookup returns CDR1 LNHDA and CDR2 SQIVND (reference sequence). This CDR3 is CASSEGRQGYGGYTF. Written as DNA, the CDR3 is TGTGCCAGTAGTGAGGGGCGACAGGGCTATGGGGGCTACACCTTC.

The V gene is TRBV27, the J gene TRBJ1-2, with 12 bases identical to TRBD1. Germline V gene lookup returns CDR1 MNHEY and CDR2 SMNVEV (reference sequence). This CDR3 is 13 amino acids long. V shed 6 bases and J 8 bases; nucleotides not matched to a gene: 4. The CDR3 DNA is TGTGCCAGCAGCCCGGGACAGGGGGCGGGCTACACCTTC. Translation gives CASSPGQGAGYTF.

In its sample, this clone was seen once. In nucleotides, the CDR3 is TGTGCCAGCAGCGTAGCAATAAACACCCTAGCGGTCAATGAGCAGTTCTTC. It specifies CASSVAINTLAVNEQFF. This chain links TRBV9 with TRBJ2-1; TRBD2 agrees at 7 bases. Germline V lookup: CDR1 SGDLS, CDR2 YYNGEE. This CDR3 contains 17 residues. Losses at the gene ends were 0 bases for V and 6 bases for J; bases not matched to a gene: 12.

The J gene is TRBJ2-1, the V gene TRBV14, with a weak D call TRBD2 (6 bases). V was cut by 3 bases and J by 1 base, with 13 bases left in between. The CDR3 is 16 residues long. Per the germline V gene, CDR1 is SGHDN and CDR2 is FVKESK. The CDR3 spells CASSQIADVSYNEQFF. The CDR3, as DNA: TGTGCCAGCAGCCAGATAGCGGACGTTTCCTACAATGAGCAGTTCTTC. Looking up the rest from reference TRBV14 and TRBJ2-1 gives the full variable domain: EAGVTQFPSHSVIEKGQTVTLRCDPISGHDNLYWYRRVMGKEIKFLLHFVKESKQDESGMPNNRFLAERTGGTYSTLKVQPAELEDSGVYFCASSQIADVSYNEQFFGPGTRLTVL.

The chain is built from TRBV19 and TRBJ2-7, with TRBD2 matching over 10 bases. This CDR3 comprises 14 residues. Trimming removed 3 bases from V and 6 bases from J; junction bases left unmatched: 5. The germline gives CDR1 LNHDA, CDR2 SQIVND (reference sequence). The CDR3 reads CASSILAGEGEQYF. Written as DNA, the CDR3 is TGTGCCAGTAGTATTCTAGCGGGAGAAGGCGAGCAGTACTTC.

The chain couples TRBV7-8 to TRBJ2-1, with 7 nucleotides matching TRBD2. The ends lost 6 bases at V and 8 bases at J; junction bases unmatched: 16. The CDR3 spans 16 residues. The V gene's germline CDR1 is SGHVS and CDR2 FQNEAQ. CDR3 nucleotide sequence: TGTGCCAGCAGGCAGACTCCGGGACTATCTCATTATGAGCAGTTCTTC. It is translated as CASRQTPGLSHYEQFF.

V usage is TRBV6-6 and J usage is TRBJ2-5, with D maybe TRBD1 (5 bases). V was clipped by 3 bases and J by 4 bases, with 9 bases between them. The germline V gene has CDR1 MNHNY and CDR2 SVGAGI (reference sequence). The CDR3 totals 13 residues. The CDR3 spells CASSYRGGETQYF. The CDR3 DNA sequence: TGTGCCAGCAGTTATAGGGGCGGAGAGACCCAGTACTTC.

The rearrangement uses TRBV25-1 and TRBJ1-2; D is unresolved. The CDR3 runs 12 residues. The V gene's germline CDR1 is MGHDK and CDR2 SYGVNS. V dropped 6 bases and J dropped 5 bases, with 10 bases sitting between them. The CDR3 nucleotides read TGTGCCAGCAGGGACTTTTCTTATGGCTACACCTTC. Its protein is CASRDFSYGYTF.

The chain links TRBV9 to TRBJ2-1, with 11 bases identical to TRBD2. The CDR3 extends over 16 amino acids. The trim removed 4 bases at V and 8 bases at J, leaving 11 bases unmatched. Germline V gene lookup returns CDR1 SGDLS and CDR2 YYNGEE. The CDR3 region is CASSPRTSGRSDEQFF. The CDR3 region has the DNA TGTGCCAGCAGCCCTCGTACTAGCGGGAGATCGGATGAGCAGTTCTTC. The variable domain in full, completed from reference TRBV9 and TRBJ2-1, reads DSGVTQTPKHLITATGQRVTLRCSPRSGDLSVYWYQQSLDQGLQFLIQYYNGEERAKGNILERFSAQQFPDLHSELNLSSLELGDSALYFCASSPRTSGRSDEQFFGPGTRLTVL.

CDR3 amino acids: CASSPYAQGETQYF. The DNA of the CDR3 is TGTGCCAGCAGCCCATATGCCCAGGGAGAGACCCAGTACTTC. This chain uses TRBV7-9 with TRBJ2-5; TRBD1 is a possible D gene (5 bases). The CDR3 sequence is 14 residues long. With 5 bases removed from V and 4 bases from J, the gap between germline ends came to 14 bases. Germline values: CDR1 SEHNR, CDR2 FQNEAQ (reference sequence).

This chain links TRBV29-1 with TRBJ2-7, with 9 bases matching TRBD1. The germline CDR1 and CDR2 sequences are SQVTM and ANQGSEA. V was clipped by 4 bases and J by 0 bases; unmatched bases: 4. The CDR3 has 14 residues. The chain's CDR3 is CSVAGQGTSYEQYF. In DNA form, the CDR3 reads TGCAGCGTTGCGGGACAGGGTACCTCCTACGAGCAGTACTTC.

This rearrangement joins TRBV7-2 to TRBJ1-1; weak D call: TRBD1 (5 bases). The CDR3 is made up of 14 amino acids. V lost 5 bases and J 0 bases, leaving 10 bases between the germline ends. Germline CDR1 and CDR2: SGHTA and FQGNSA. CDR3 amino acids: CASSRGSLNTEAFF. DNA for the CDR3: TGTGCCAGCAGCAGGGGATCGCTGAACACTGAAGCTTTCTTT.

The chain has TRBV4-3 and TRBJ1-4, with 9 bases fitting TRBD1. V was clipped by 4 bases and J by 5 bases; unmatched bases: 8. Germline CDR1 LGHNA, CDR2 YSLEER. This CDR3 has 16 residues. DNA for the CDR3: TGCGCCAGCAGCCCTACACGGACAGGGGTAAATGAAAAACTGTTTTTT. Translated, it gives CASSPTRTGVNEKLFF.

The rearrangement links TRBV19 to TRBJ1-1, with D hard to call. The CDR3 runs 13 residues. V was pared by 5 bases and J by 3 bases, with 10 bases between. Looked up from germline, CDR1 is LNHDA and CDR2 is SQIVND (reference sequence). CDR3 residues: CASSYTLDTEAFF. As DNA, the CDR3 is TGTGCCAGTAGTTACACGTTGGACACTGAAGCTTTCTTT.

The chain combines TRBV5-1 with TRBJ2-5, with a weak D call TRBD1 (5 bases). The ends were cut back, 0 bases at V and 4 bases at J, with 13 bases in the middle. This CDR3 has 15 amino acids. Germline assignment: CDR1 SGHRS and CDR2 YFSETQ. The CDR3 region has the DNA TGCGCCAGCAGCTTGGCGCAGGGTCGTATAGAGACCCAGTACTTC. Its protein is CASSLAQGRIETQYF.

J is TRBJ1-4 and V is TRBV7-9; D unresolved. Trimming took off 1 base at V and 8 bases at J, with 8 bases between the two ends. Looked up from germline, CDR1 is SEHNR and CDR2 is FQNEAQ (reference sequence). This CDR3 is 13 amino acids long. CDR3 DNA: TGTGCCAGCAGCTTAGGCGGGCGAGAAAAACTGTTTTTT. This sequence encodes CASSLGGREKLFF.